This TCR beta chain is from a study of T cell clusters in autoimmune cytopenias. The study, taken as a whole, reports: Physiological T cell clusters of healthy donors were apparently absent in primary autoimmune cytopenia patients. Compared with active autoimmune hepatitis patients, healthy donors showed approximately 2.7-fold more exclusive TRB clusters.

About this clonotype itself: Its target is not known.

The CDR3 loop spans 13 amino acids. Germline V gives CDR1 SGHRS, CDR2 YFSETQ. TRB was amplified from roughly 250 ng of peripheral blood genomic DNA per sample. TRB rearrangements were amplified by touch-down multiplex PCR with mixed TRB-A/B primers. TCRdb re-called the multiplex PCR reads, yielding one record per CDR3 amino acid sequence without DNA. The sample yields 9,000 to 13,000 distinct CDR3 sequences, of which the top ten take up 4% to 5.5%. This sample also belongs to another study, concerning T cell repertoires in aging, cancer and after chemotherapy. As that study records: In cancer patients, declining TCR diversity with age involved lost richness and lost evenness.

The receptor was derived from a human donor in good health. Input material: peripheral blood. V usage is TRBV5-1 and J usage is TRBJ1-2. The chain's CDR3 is CASSTRGDYGYTF.